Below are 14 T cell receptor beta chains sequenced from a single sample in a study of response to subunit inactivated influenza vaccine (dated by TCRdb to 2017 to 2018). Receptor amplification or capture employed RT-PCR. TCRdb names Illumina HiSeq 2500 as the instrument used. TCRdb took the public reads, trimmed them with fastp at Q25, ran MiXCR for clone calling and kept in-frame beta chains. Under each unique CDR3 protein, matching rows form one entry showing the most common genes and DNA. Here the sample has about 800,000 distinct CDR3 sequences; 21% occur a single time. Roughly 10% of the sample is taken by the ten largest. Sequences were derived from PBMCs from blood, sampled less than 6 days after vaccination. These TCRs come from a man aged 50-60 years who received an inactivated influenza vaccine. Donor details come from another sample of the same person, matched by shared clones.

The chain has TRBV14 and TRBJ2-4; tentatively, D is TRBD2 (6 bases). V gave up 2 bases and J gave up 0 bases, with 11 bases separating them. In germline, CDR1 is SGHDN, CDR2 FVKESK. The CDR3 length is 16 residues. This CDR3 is CASSQRSGLAKNIQYF. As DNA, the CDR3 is TGTGCCAGCAGCCAAAGGAGCGGGCTAGCCAAAAACATTCAGTACTTC.

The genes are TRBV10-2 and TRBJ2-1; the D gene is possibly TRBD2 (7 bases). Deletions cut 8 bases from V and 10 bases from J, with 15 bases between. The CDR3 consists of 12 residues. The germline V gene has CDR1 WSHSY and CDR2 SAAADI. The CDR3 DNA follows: TGCGCCAGCGGTGGGGGGGCAGGGGAGCAGTTCTTC. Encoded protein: CASGGGAGEQFF.

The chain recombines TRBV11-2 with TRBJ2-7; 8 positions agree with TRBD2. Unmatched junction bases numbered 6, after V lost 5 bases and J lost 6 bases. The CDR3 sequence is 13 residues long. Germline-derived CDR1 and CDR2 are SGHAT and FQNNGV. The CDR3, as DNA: TGTGCCAGCAGCCCTGGACTAGCCCGCGAGCAGTACTTC. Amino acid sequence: CASSPGLAREQYF. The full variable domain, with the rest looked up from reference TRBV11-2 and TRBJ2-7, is EAGVAQSPRYKIIEKRQSVAFWCNPISGHATLYWYQQILGQGPKLLIQFQNNGVVDDSQLPKDRFSAERLKGVDSTLKIQPAKLEDSAVYLCASSPGLAREQYFGPGTRLTVT.

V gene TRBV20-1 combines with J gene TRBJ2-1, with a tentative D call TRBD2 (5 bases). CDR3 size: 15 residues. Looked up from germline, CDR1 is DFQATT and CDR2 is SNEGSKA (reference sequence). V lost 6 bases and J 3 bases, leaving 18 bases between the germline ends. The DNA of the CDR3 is TGCAGTGCCCTCGGGGAGAGTAAAATCTACAATGAGCAGTTCTTC. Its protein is CSALGESKIYNEQFF.

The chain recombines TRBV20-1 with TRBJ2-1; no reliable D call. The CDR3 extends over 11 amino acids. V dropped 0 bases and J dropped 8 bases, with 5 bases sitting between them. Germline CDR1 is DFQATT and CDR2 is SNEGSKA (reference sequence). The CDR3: CSARDLDEQFF. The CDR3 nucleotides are TGCAGTGCTAGAGATCTTGATGAGCAGTTCTTC.

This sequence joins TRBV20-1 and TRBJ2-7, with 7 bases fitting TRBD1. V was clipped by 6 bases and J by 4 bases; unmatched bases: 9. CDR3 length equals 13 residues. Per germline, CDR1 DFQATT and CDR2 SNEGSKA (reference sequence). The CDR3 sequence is CSADYTGEYEQYF. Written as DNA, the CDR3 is TGCAGTGCCGATTACACAGGGGAATACGAGCAGTACTTC.

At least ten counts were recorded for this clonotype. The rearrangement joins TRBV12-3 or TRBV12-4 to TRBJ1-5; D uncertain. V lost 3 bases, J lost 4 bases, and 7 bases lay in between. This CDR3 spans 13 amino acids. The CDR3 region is CASSFETNQPQHF. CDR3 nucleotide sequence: TGTGCCAGCAGTTTCGAAACGAATCAGCCCCAGCATTTT.

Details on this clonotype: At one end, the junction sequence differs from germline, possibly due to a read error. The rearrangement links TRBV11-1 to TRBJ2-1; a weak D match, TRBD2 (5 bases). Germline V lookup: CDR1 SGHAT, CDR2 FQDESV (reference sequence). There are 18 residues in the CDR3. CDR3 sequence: CASRLGPRELVQYNEQFF. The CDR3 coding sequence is TGTGCCAGCAGGTTAGGCCCCCGGGAATTGGTCCAATACAATGAGCAGTTCTTC.

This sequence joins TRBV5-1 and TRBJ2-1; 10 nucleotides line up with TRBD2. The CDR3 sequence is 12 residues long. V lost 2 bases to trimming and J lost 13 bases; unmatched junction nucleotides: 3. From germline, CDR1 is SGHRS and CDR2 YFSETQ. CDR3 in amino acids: CASSFSGGPQFF. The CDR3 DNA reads TGCGCCAGCAGCTTTAGCGGGGGGCCTCAGTTCTTC.

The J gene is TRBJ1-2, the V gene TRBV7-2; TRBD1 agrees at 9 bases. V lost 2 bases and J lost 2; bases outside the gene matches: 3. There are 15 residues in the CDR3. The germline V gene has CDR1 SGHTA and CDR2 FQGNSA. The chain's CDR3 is CASSLRQGGNYGYTF. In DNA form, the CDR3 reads TGTGCCAGCAGCTTAAGACAGGGGGGCAACTATGGCTACACCTTC.

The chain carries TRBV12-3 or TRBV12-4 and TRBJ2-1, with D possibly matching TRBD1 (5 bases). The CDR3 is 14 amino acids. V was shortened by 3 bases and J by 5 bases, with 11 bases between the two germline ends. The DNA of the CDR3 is TGTGCCAGCAGTTTTGTTCAGGGTCACAATGAGCAGTTCTTC. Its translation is CASSFVQGHNEQFF.

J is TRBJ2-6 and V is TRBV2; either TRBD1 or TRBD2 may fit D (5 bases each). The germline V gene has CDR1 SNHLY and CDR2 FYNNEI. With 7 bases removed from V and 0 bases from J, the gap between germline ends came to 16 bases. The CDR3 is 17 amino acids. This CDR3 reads CASTLPGRVSGANVLTF. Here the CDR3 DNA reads TGTGCCAGCACCTTACCGGGACGGGTCTCTGGGGCCAACGTCCTGACTTTC.

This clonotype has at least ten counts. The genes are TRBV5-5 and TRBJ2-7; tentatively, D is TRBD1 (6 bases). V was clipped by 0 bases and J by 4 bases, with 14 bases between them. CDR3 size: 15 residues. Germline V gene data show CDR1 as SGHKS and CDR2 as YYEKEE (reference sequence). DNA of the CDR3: TGTGCCAGCAGCTTGGAAGGACAGTCCTGGTACGAGCAGTACTTC. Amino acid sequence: CASSLEGQSWYEQYF.

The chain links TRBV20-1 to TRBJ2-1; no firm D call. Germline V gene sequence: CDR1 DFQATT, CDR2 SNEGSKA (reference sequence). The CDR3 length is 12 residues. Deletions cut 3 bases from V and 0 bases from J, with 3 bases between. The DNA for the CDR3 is TGCAGTGCTAGTAACTCCTACAATGAGCAGTTCTTC. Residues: CSASNSYNEQFF.